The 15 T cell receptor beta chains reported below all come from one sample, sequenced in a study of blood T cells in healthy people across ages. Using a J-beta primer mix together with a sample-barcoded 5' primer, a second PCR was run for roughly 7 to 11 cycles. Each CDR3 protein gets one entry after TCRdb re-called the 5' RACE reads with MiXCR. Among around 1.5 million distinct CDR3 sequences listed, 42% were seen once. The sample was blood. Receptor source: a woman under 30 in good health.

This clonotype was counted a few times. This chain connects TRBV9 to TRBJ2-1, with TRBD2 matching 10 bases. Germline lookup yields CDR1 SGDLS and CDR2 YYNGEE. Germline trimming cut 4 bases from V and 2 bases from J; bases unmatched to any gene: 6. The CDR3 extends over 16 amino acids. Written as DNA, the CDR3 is TGTGCCAGCAGCCTCCGAGCGGGGGGGACCTACAATGAGCAGTTCTTC. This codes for CASSLRAGGTYNEQFF.

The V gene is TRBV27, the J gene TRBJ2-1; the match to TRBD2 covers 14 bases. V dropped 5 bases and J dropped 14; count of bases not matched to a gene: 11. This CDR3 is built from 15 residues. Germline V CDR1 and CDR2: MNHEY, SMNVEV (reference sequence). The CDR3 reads CASSQGLAGGLREFF. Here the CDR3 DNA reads TGTGCCAGCAGTCAAGGACTAGCGGGAGGTCTCCGTGAGTTCTTC.

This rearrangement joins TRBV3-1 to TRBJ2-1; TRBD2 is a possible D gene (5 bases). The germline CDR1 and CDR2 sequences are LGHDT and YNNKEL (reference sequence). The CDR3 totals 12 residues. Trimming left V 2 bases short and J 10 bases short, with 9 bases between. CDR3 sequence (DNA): TGTGCCAGCAGCCAAATCGGGATCGAGCAGTTCTTC. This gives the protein CASSQIGIEQFF.

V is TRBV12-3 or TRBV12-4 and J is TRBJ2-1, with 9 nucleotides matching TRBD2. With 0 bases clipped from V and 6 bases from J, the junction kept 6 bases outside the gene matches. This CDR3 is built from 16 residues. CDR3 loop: CASSLAAGGPGNEQFF. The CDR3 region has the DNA TGTGCCAGCAGTTTAGCGGCGGGAGGGCCAGGCAATGAGCAGTTCTTC.

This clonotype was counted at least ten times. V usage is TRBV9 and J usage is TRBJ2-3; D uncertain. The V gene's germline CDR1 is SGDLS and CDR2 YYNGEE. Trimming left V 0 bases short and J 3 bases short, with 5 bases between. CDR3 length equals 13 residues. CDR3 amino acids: CASSVARTDTQYF. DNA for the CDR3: TGTGCCAGCAGCGTAGCTAGAACAGATACGCAGTATTTT.

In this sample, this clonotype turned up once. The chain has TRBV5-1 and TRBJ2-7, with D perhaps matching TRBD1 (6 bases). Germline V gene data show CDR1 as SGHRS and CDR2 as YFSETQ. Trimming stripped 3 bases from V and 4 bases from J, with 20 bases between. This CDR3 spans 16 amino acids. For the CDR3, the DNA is TGCGCCAGCAGCTACTGGACAGAGGAAAATTTGTACGAGCAGTACTTC. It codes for CASSYWTEENLYEQYF.

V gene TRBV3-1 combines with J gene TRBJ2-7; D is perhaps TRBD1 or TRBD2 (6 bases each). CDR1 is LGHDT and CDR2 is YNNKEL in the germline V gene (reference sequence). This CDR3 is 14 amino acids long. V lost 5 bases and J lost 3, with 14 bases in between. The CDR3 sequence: CASSKRRGSYEQYF. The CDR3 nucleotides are TGTGCCAGCAGCAAGCGGAGGGGGAGCTACGAGCAGTACTTC.

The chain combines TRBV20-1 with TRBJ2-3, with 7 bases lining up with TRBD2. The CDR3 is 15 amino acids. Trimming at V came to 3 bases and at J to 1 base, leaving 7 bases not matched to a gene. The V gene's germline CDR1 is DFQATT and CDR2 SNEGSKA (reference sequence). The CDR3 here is CSASAAGSGTDTQYF. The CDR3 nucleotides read TGCAGTGCTAGTGCAGCGGGGTCTGGCACAGATACGCAGTATTTT.

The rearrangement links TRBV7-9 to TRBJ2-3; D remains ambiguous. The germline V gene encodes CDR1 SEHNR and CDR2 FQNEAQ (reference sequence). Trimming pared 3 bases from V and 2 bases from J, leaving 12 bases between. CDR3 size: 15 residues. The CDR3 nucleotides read TGTGCCAGCAGCTTTCGCACCGCGAACACAGATACGCAGTATTTT. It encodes CASSFRTANTDTQYF.

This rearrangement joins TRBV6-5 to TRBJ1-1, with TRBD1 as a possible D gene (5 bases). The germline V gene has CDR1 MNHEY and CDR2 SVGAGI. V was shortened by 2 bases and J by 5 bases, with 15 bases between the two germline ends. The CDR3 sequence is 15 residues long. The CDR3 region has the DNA TGTGCCAGCAGTTACGCCGCCACAGGAAAGACTGAAGCTTTCTTT. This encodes CASSYAATGKTEAFF.

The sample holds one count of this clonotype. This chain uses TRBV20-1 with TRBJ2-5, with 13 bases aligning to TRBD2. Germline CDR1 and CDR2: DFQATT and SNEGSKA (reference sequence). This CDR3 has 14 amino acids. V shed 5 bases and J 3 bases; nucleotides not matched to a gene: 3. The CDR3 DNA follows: TGCAGTGCTTCCGGGACTAGCGGGGAAGAGACCCAGTACTTC. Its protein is CSASGTSGEETQYF.

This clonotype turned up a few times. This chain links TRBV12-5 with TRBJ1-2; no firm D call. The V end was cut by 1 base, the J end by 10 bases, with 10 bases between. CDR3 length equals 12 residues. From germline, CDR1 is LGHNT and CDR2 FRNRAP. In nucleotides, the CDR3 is TGTGCTAGTGGTTTGGGAGGGAACGCCTACACCTTC. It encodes CASGLGGNAYTF.

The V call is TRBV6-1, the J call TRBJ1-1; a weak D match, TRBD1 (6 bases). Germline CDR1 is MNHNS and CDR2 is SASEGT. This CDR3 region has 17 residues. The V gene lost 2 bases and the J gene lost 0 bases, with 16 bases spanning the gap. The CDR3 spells CASSEPLRGSVNTEAFF. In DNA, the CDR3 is TGTGCCAGCAGTGAACCGCTCAGGGGATCCGTGAACACTGAAGCTTTCTTT.

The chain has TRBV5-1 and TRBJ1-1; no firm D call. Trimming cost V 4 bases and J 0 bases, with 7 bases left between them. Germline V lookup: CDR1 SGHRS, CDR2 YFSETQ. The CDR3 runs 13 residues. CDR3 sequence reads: CASSGDVNTEAFF. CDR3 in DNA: TGCGCCAGCAGCGGAGACGTGAACACTGAAGCTTTCTTT.

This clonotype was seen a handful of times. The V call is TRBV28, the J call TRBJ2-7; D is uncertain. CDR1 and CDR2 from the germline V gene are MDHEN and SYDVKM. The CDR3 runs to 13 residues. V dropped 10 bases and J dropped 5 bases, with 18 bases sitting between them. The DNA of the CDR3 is TGTGCCACCGTAGGGAAAAACCGGGACGAGCAGTACTTC. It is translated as CATVGKNRDEQYF.